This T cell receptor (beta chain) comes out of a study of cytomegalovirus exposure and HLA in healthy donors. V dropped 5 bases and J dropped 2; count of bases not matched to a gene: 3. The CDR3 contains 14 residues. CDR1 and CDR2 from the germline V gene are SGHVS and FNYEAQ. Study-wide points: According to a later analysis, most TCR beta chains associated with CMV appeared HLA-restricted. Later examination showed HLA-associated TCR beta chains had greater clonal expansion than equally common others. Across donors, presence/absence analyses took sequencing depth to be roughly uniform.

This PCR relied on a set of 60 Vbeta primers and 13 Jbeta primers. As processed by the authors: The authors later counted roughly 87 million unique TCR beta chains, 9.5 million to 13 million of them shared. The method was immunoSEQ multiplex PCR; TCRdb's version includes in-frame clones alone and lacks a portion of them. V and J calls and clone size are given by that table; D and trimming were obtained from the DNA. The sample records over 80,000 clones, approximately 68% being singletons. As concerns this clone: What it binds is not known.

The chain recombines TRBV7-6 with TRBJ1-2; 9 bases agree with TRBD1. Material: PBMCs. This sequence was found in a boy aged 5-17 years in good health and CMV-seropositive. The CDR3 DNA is TGTGCCAGCAGCCTCGGACAGGGGAACTATGGCTACACCTTC. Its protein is CASSLGQGNYGYTF.